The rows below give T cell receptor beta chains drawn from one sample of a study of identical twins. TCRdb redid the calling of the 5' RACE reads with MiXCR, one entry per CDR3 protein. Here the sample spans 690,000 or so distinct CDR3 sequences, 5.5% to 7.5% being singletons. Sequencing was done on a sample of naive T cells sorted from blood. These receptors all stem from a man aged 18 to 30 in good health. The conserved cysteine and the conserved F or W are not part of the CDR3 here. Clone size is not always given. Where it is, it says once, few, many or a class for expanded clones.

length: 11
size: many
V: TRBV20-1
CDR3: SARYGASYEQY

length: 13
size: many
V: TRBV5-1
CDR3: ASSPGAGTVYGYT

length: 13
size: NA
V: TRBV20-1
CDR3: SARDLQGGVAEQY

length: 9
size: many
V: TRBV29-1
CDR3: SVARSTEAF

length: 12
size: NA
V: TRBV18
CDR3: ASSPPSQMYGYT

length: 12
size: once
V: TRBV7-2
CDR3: ASSPRDPEGEQY

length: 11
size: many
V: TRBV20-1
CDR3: SARDDRSDTQY

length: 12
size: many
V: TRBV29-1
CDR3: SVGTGGRTAQAF

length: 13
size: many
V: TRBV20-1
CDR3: SARLAGILSDTQY

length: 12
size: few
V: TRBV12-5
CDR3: ASGLGQGVRPQH

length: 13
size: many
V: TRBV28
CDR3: ASSSTDREGYEQY

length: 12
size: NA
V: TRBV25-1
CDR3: ASRDQPGGGELF

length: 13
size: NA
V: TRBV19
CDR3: ASSMFRVAKNIQY

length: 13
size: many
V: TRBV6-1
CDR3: ASRSQGQGNYGYT

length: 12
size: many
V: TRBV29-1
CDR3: SVTGQGIGNEQF

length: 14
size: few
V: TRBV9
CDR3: ASSKLQVGIYNEQF

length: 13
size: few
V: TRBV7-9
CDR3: ASSDMGSSYNEQF

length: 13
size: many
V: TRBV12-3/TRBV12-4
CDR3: ASSFRRSDGEKLF

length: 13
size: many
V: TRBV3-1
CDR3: ASSQDLSRWNEQF

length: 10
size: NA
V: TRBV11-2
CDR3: ASSWGDETQY

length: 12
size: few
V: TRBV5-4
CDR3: ASRPGQENYGYT

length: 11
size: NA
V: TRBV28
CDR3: ASKYGPSDTQY

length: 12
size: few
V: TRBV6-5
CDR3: ASSYNGDDSPLH

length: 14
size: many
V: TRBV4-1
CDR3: ASSQEASDGTDTQY

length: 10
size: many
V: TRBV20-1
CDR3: SARNLGNGYT

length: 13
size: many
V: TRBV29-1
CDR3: SVVLSDSIGYEQY

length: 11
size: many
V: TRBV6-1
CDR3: ASSRDFQETQY

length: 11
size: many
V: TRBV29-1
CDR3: SVDQGSTGELF

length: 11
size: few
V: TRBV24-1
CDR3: ATSELDRGEQF

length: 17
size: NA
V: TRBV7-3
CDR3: ASSLNPQISPSGANVLT

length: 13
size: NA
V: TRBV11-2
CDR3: ASSPRQGAGDTQY

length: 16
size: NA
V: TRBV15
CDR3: ATSRDHVRERFYNEQF

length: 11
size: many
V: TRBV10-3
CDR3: AIRWEVNNEQF

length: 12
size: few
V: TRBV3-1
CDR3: ASSPAGTVYEQY

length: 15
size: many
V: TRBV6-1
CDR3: ASSAFRGDRFNSPLH

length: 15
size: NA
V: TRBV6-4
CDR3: ASSDSIWEGGNQPQH

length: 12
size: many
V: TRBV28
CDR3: ASSLLVFSNEQF

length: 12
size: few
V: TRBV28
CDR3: ASRGGGSPLEQY

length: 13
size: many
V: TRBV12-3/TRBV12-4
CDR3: ASNGGLSGANVLT

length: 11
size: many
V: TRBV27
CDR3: ASSFGQSYEQY

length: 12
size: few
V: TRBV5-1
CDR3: ASRVLAGHNEQF

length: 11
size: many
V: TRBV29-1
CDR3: SVEPISYNEQF

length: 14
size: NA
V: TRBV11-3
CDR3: ASSPSAAGLYNEQF

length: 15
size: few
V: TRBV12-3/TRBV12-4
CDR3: ASSFPSEDSNYNEQF

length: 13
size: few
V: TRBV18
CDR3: ASSPPSRHTGELF

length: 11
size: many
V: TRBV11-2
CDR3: ASRFTETETQY

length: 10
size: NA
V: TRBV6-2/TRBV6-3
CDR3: ASIAGNTEAF

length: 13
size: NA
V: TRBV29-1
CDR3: SVTTGLAVSYEQY

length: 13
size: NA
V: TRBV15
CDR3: ATSIRQGGNSPLH

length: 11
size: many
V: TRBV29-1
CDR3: SVANWGAETQY

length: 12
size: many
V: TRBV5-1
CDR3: ASSLGGFGEKLF